The 27 T cell receptor beta chains given below trace back to one sample, sequenced in a study of control samples from healthy donors and cancer patients. TCRdb keeps only in-frame clones here, not all; method: immunoSEQ multiplex PCR. The sample includes approximately 140,000 clones, 91% of them seen just once. Sequencing was carried out using blood. The receptor source for this set is a man aged 18 to 30 in good health.

The chain has TRBV19 and TRBJ1-1, with TRBD1 matching over 10 bases. The trim removed 6 bases at V and 5 bases at J, leaving 6 bases unmatched. Looked up from germline, CDR1 is LNHDA and CDR2 is SQIVND (reference sequence). The CDR3 loop spans 14 amino acids. This CDR3 reads CASSRQGARTEAFF. The DNA of the CDR3 is TGTGCCAGTAGCAGACAGGGGGCGCGGACTGAAGCTTTCTTT.

The rearrangement links TRBV19 to TRBJ1-5; D unresolved. The germline V gene encodes CDR1 LNHDA and CDR2 SQIVND (reference sequence). V gave up 7 bases and J gave up 0 bases, with 22 bases separating them. There are 18 residues in the CDR3. The CDR3: CASNKGTNLLYSNQPQHF. The CDR3 coding sequence is TGTGCCAGTAACAAGGGCACAAACTTACTCTATAGCAATCAGCCCCAGCATTTT.

This clone was counted only a few times. The gene calls are TRBV4-3 and TRBJ1-4; possible D gene TRBD1, 5 bases. Germline-derived CDR1 and CDR2 are LGHNA and YSLEER. The CDR3 runs to 15 residues. V gave up 4 bases and J gave up 4 bases, with 13 bases separating them. The CDR3, as DNA: TGCGCCAGCAGCCGGACGGGACGAAATAATGAAAAACTGTTTTTT. Amino acids: CASSRTGRNNEKLFF.

There are a few counts of this clone. The gene calls are TRBV3-1 (or the pseudogene TRBV3-2) and TRBJ2-1; no definite D call. Germline CDR1 LGHDT, CDR2 YNNKEL (reference sequence). The CDR3 runs 15 residues. The V and J ends lost 4 bases and 0 bases respectively, with 10 bases between them. The CDR3 DNA is TGTGCCAGCAGCCCCAGCACAAGCTCCTACAATGAGCAGTTCTTC. It specifies CASSPSTSSYNEQFF.

The chain joins TRBV4-2 to TRBJ2-1, with D hard to call. Trimming removed 0 bases at V and 4 bases at J, with 7 bases between. CDR3 size: 14 residues. Germline CDR1 is LGHNA and CDR2 is YNFKEQ. CDR3 in amino acids: CASSQEDQYNEQFF. The CDR3, as DNA: TGTGCCAGCAGCCAAGAGGATCAGTACAATGAGCAGTTCTTC.

The chain is built from TRBV20-1 and TRBJ2-7; D gene unclear. Trimming took off 3 bases at V and 0 bases at J, with 21 bases between the two ends. The CDR3 is 17 residues long. Germline CDR1 is DFQATT and CDR2 is SNEGSKA (reference sequence). CDR3 amino acids: CSASLAGAATHSYEQYF. CDR3 in DNA: TGCAGTGCTAGTCTGGCCGGTGCTGCTACTCACTCCTACGAGCAGTACTTC.

The gene calls are TRBV9 and TRBJ2-5; 9 bases map to TRBD2. CDR3 length equals 15 residues. Germline V gives CDR1 SGDLS, CDR2 YYNGEE. V was pared by 3 bases and J by 4 bases, with 7 bases of the junction left unmatched. CDR3 sequence (DNA): TGTGCCAGCAGCGCCGAGGGACTAGCCGGAGAGACCCAGTACTTC. Its translation: CASSAEGLAGETQYF.

The chain uses TRBV13 and TRBJ2-7; possibly TRBD1 or TRBD2 for D (5 bases each). Germline values: CDR1 PRHDT, CDR2 FYEKMQ (reference sequence). V was clipped by 1 base and J by 6 bases, with 16 bases between them. The CDR3 runs 15 residues. The CDR3: CASSLEGTATAEQYF. The CDR3 DNA reads TGTGCCAGCAGCTTAGAAGGGACGGCCACTGCCGAGCAGTACTTC.

This chain joins TRBV7-9 and TRBJ1-4; tentatively, D is TRBD1 (5 bases). The CDR3 runs 15 residues. V lost 6 bases and J lost 3, with 14 bases in between. Germline CDR1 and CDR2: SEHNR and FQNEAQ (reference sequence). The CDR3 reads CASSLEGTPNEKLFF. CDR3 DNA sequence: TGTGCCAGCAGTCTAGAGGGGACTCCTAATGAAAAACTGTTTTTT. The full variable domain, with the rest looked up from reference TRBV7-9 and TRBJ1-4, is DTGVSQNPRHKITKRGQNVTFRCDPISEHNRLYWYRQTLGQGPEFLTYFQNEAQLEKSRLLSDRFSAERPKGSFSTLEIQRTEQGDSAMYLCASSLEGTPNEKLFFGSGTQLSVL.

This rearrangement joins TRBV3-1 (or the pseudogene TRBV3-2) to TRBJ2-5; possibly TRBD1 for D (5 bases). The CDR3 totals 15 residues. Trimming pared 5 bases from V and 1 base from J, leaving 14 bases between. Germline V gives CDR1 LGHDT, CDR2 YNNKEL (reference sequence). This CDR3 reads CASSYQDRLQETQYF. The CDR3, as DNA: TGTGCCAGCAGCTACCAAGACAGACTCCAAGAGACCCAGTACTTC.

This clone was detected only a few times. This sample includes further DNA sequences coding for the same CDR3. The V gene is TRBV4-1, the J gene TRBJ1-5; D is undetermined. CDR1 is MGHRA and CDR2 is YSYEKL in the germline V gene. CDR3 length: 18 amino acids. With 4 bases removed from V and 2 bases from J, the gap between germline ends came to 21 bases. CDR3 bases: TGCGCCAGCAGCCCCCCTCCTCGGGAAGGTGTAGGCAATCAGCCCCAGCATTTT. Translated, it gives CASSPPPREGVGNQPQHF.

V and J are TRBV28 and TRBJ2-1; the D is unclear. Germline V gene data show CDR1 as MDHEN and CDR2 as SYDVKM. V was shortened by 5 bases and J by 2 bases, with 7 bases between the two germline ends. This CDR3 is 13 amino acids long. CDR3 in DNA: TGTGCCAGCAGTAGACACACCTACAATGAGCAGTTCTTC. Amino acids: CASSRHTYNEQFF.

The gene calls are TRBV28 and TRBJ1-5, with D maybe TRBD1 (5 bases). The germline CDR1 and CDR2 sequences are MDHEN and SYDVKM. CDR3 size: 15 residues. The germline V and J ends were trimmed by 5 bases and 5 bases, with 16 bases remaining between them. This CDR3 is CASSGAGQGDQPQHF. The CDR3 nucleotides are TGTGCCAGCAGTGGTGCAGGGCAGGGCGATCAGCCCCAGCATTTT.

This clone was observed once. This chain connects TRBV6-1 to TRBJ1-1, with D hard to call. Trimming pared 2 bases from V and 1 base from J, leaving 5 bases between. CDR1 is MNHNS, CDR2 SASEGT, per germline. The CDR3 runs to 13 residues. CDR3 in amino acids: CASSEQSNTEAFF. CDR3 coding DNA: TGTGCCAGCAGTGAACAATCGAACACTGAAGCTTTCTTT.

CDR3 bases: TGTGCCACCAGTGATTTATGGGGAGCTGGCTACACCTTC. Amino acids: CATSDLWGAGYTF. This chain links TRBV24-1 with TRBJ1-2; D unclear. Trimming took 1 base from V and 7 from J, leaving 9 bases between them. The CDR3 spans 13 residues. Germline V gene sequence: CDR1 KGHDR, CDR2 SFDVKD.

The chain uses TRBV12-3 or TRBV12-4 and TRBJ1-2; TRBD1 matches at 8 bases. The V gene end was trimmed by 6 bases and the J gene end by 7 bases; junction bases not matched to a gene: 4. The CDR3 contains 12 residues. The CDR3 is CASRKGTGGYTF. Written as DNA, the CDR3 is TGTGCCAGCAGGAAGGGGACAGGTGGCTACACCTTC.

CDR3 region: CASSLERYSYEQYF. CDR3 nucleotide sequence: TGTGCCAGCAGCTTGGAAAGGTACTCCTACGAGCAGTACTTC. This rearrangement joins TRBV5-4 to TRBJ2-7; D remains ambiguous. V was clipped by 0 bases and J by 0 bases, with 7 bases between them. Germline V gene lookup returns CDR1 SGHNT and CDR2 YYREEE (reference sequence). This CDR3 contains 14 residues.

This rearrangement joins TRBV11-2 to TRBJ1-6, with D unclear. The CDR3 contains 16 residues. The germline V gene encodes CDR1 SGHAT and CDR2 FQNNGV. The V end lost 1 base, the J end lost 2 bases, and 9 bases lay between the germline ends. The CDR3 loop is CASSLGGGPYNSPLHF. CDR3 DNA sequence: TGTGCCAGCAGCTTAGGAGGCGGCCCCTATAATTCACCCCTCCACTTT.

This chain links TRBV9 with TRBJ2-1; 8 positions agree with TRBD1. The CDR3 runs 15 residues. Germline V gene sequence: CDR1 SGDLS, CDR2 YYNGEE. The V gene end was trimmed by 0 bases and the J gene end by 3 bases; junction bases not matched to a gene: 2. The chain's CDR3 is CASSVGTGSYNEQFF. The CDR3 region has the DNA TGTGCCAGCAGCGTAGGGACAGGGAGCTACAATGAGCAGTTCTTC.

The J gene is TRBJ2-7, the V gene TRBV28, with D possibly being TRBD1 (5 bases). The CDR3 loop spans 14 amino acids. Germline CDR1 MDHEN, CDR2 SYDVKM. The V gene lost 3 bases and the J gene lost 3 bases, with 12 bases spanning the gap. Written as DNA, the CDR3 is TGTGCCAGCAGTTTTTCCGACAGAGACTACGAGCAGTACTTC. It translates to CASSFSDRDYEQYF.

The rearrangement joins TRBV21-1 to TRBJ1-2. TRBV21-1 is flagged as a pseudogene. This CDR3 comprises 21 residues. CDR3 region: CASSPDPLGRRGRELSYGYTF. Written as DNA, the CDR3 is TGTGCCAGCAGCCCTGACCCTTTAGGTAGGAGGGGCCGAGAACTTAGCTATGGCTACACCTTC.

Only one count was recorded for this clone. The chain couples TRBV29-1 to TRBJ1-4; D is unresolved. Germline CDR1 and CDR2: SQVTM and ANQGSEA. The CDR3 runs to 15 residues. V was pared by 2 bases and J by 0 bases, with 10 bases between. The CDR3 nucleotides are TGCAGCGTTGAAAGGTTTGAAACAACTAATGAAAAACTGTTTTTT. Protein: CSVERFETTNEKLFF. Filled out from reference TRBV29-1 and TRBJ1-4, the complete variable domain reads SAVISQKPSRDICQRGTSLTIQCQVDSQVTMMFWYRQQPGQSLTLIATANQGSEATYESGFVIDKFPISRPNLTFSTLTVSNMSPEDSSIYLCSVERFETTNEKLFFGSGTQLSVL.

The chain uses TRBV24-1 and TRBJ2-3, with D hard to call. Germline V gene sequence: CDR1 KGHDR, CDR2 SFDVKD. Trimming removed 2 bases from V and 2 bases from J, with 13 bases in between. The CDR3 runs 16 residues. The CDR3 DNA follows: TGTGCCACCAGTGATTCCCAGTCCAGGTTCACAGATACGCAGTATTTT. This codes for CATSDSQSRFTDTQYF.

The genes are TRBV5-1 and TRBJ2-7; D is ambiguous. V gave up 1 base and J gave up 6 bases, with 20 bases separating them. There are 16 residues in the CDR3. The V gene's germline CDR1 is SGHRS and CDR2 YFSETQ. The CDR3 coding sequence is TGCGCCAGCAGCTTGTCGCAGGCCCCCGCGTGGGGCGAGCAGTACTTC. Its translation is CASSLSQAPAWGEQYF.

The chain combines TRBV27 with TRBJ2-7; 7 positions match TRBD2. J gave up 4 bases and V 0 bases, and 0 bases lay outside the gene matches. This CDR3 has 13 residues. Germline CDR1 MNHEY, CDR2 SMNVEV (reference sequence). The CDR3 nucleotides read TGTGCCAGCAGTTTATCGGGAGGGTACGAGCAGTACTTC. This codes for CASSLSGGYEQYF.

The V call is TRBV29-1, the J call TRBJ2-4; TRBD2 might be the D (6 bases). This CDR3 has 11 residues. V lost 8 bases and J 7 bases, leaving 12 bases between the germline ends. Germline CDR1 reads SQVTM; CDR2 reads ANQGSEA. The CDR3 coding sequence is TGCAGCTACCGGGACTTGAACATTCAGTACTTC. Residues: CSYRDLNIQYF.

The rearrangement uses TRBV13 and TRBJ2-7; D possibly corresponds to TRBD1 (5 bases). Germline CDR1 and CDR2: PRHDT and FYEKMQ (reference sequence). The CDR3 length is 15 residues. With 7 bases removed from V and 0 bases from J, the gap between germline ends came to 16 bases. The CDR3 reads CASTQNRLLSYEQYF. The CDR3 DNA follows: TGTGCCAGCACCCAAAACAGGCTTCTCTCCTACGAGCAGTACTTC.